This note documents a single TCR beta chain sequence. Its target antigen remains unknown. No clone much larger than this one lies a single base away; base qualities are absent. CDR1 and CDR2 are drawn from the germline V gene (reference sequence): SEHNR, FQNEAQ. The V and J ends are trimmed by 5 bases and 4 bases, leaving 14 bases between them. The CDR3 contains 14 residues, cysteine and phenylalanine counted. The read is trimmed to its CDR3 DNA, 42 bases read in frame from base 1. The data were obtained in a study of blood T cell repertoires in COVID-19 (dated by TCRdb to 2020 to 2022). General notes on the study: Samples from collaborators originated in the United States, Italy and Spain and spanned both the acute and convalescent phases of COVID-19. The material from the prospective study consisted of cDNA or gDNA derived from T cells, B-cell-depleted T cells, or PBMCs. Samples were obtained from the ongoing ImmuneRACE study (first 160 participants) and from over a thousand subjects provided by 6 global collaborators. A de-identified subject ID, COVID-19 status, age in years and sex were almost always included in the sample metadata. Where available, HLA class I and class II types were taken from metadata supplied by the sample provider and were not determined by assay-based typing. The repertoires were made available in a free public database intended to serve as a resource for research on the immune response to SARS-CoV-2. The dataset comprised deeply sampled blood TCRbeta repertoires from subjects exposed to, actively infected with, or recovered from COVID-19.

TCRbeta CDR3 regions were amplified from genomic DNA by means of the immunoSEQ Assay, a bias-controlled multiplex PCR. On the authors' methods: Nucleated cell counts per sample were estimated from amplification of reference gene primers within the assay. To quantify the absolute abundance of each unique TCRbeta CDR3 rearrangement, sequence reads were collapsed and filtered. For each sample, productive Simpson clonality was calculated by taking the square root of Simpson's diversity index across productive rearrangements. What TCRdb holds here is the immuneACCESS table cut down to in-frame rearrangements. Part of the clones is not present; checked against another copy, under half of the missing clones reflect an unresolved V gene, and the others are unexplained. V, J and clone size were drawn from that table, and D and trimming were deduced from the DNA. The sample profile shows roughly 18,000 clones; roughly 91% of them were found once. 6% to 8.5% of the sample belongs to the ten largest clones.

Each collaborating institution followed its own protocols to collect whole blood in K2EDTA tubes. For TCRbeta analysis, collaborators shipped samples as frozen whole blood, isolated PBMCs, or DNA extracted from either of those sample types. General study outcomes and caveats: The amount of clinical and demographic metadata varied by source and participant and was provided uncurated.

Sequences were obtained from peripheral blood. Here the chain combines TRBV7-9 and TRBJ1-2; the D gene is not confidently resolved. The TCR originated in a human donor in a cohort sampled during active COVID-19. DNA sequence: TGTGCCAGCAGCCCTCACTATGAGGGCTATGGCTACACCTTC. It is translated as CASSPHYEGYGYTF. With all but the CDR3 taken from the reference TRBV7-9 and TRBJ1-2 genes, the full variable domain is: DTGVSQNPRHKITKRGQNVTFRCDPISEHNRLYWYRQTLGQGPEFLTYFQNEAQLEKSRLLSDRFSAERPKGSFSTLEIQRTEQGDSAMYLCASSPHYEGYGYTFGSGTRLTVV.